This TCR beta chain was identified during a study of graft-versus-host responses after intestinal transplantation. This CDR3 is 14 amino acids long. Germline CDR1 and CDR2: SGHNT and YYREEE (reference sequence). The V and J ends lost 1 base and 3 bases respectively, with 11 bases between them. Assay used: immunoSEQ multiplex PCR; TCRdb lists only in-frame clones, some missing. The repertoire includes about 21,000 clones, around three fifths of them detected once, and approximately 1% sits in the top ten. The source material was alloreactive CD4+ T cells from a mixed lymphocyte reaction culture, sampled before intestinal transplant. The subset denotes: CFSE-low proliferating T cells sorted from approximately 6-day pre-transplant mixed lymphocyte reaction (GvH or HvG direction). This receptor was taken from a human patient who received an intestinal transplant. The chain employs TRBV5-4 and TRBJ2-7; tentative D call: TRBD2 (5 bases). In nucleotides, the CDR3 is TGTGCCAGCAGCTTGACGGGATCTTACTACGAGCAGTACTTC. Amino acids: CASSLTGSYYEQYF.